These 28 T cell receptor beta chains were all obtained from the same sample, sequenced in a study of OX40 agonist ivuxolimab in advanced cancers. Method: immunoSEQ multiplex PCR; TCRdb's copy keeps in-frame clones and lacks some. The data show tens of thousands of clones, 85% seen once. The source material was CD4+ or CD8+ T cells sorted from blood, sampled in a trial of the OX40 agonist ivuxolimab. These receptors originate from an adult with an advanced solid tumor such as melanoma, head and neck, liver or kidney cancer.

The chain links TRBV5-6 to TRBJ1-4; D is perhaps TRBD1 (6 bases). The ends were cut back, 4 bases at V and 4 bases at J, with 14 bases in the middle. Per the germline V gene, CDR1 is SGHDT and CDR2 is YYEEEE. This CDR3 has 15 residues. CDR3 loop: CASSPTGSVNEKLFF. The CDR3 DNA sequence: TGTGCCAGCAGCCCCACAGGGTCGGTTAATGAAAAACTGTTTTTT.

This chain uses TRBV6-5 with TRBJ1-2; D is unclear. CDR3 length: 15 amino acids. Germline CDR1 MNHEY, CDR2 SVGAGI. Trimming took 0 bases from V and 5 from J, leaving 13 bases between them. The chain's CDR3 is CASSYSVVVRYGYTF. The CDR3 coding sequence is TGTGCCAGCAGTTACTCTGTGGTGGTTCGGTATGGCTACACCTTC.

This chain links TRBV5-1 with TRBJ2-5, with D perhaps TRBD2 (6 bases). The CDR3 covers 16 residues. Trimming left V 1 base short and J 2 bases short, with 15 bases between. Germline CDR1 and CDR2: SGHRS and YFSETQ. The CDR3 is CASSLLGGTTQETQYF. CDR3 sequence (DNA): TGCGCCAGCAGCTTGCTTGGGGGGACGACACAAGAGACCCAGTACTTC. The whole variable domain, filled in from reference TRBV5-1 and TRBJ2-5, reads KAGVTQTPRYLIKTRGQQVTLSCSPISGHRSVSWYQQTPGQGLQFLFEYFSETQRNKGNFPGRFSGRQFSNSRSEMNVSTLELGDSALYLCASSLLGGTTQETQYFGPGTRLLVL.

The rearrangement uses TRBV27 and TRBJ2-3; D may be TRBD1 or TRBD2 (5 bases each). CDR1 and CDR2 from the germline V gene are MNHEY and SMNVEV (reference sequence). V dropped 8 bases and J dropped 2 bases, with 26 bases sitting between them. The CDR3 spans 18 residues. In DNA form, the CDR3 reads TGTGCCAGCGCCGTAAGGGCGGGTAGGGGAAGCTACACAGATACGCAGTATTTT. This gives the protein CASAVRAGRGSYTDTQYF.

The V and J genes are TRBV21-1 and TRBJ1-5. TRBV21-1 is assigned pseudogene status. The CDR3 loop spans 20 amino acids. CDR3 nucleotides: TGTGCCAGCAGCAAAGGGAGGCAGACCTTATATGACGGGGGGAATCAGCCCCAGCATTTT. This sequence encodes CASSKGRQTLYDGGNQPQHF.

In this sample, this clone turned up a few times. The chain couples TRBV19 to TRBJ1-5; D not certain. Germline lookup yields CDR1 LNHDA and CDR2 SQIVND (reference sequence). This CDR3 has 12 amino acids. Trimming pared 8 bases from V and 9 bases from J, leaving 14 bases between. The CDR3 spells CASGGGIGPQHF. In DNA, the CDR3 is TGTGCCAGTGGCGGCGGCATCGGGCCCCAGCATTTT.

The genes are TRBV4-1 and TRBJ1-2; D not certain. In germline, CDR1 is MGHRA, CDR2 YSYEKL. The CDR3 is 13 residues long. The V end lost 2 bases, the J end lost 8 bases, and 12 bases lay between the germline ends. The DNA of the CDR3 is TGCGCCAGCAGCCAACAGGCGCGGTACGGCTACACCTTC. This sequence encodes CASSQQARYGYTF.

The chain uses TRBV19 and TRBJ1-4; D is ambiguous. There are 15 residues in the CDR3. The germline V gene has CDR1 LNHDA and CDR2 SQIVND (reference sequence). Trimming left V 2 bases short and J 4 bases short, with 11 bases between. CDR3 DNA: TGTGCCAGTAGTATATCGGGGTCCAATAATGAAAAACTGTTTTTT. It encodes CASSISGSNNEKLFF.

The chain has TRBV6-6 and TRBJ1-4, with D perhaps matching TRBD1 (5 bases). V lost 5 bases to trimming and J lost 0 bases, with 13 bases between them. Germline loops: CDR1 MNHNY, CDR2 SVGAGI (reference sequence). The CDR3 length is 16 residues. DNA of the CDR3: TGTGCCAGCAGTCCCGGAACAGGCGCAACTAATGAAAAACTGTTTTTT. Amino acid sequence: CASSPGTGATNEKLFF.

This clone was recorded once. The chain uses TRBV14 and TRBJ2-2; D might be TRBD2 (6 bases). The CDR3 sequence is 17 residues long. The germline gives CDR1 SGHDN, CDR2 FVKESK. V lost 0 bases to trimming and J lost 0 bases, with 11 bases between them. The CDR3 protein is CASSQDRRDSNTGELFF. The CDR3 DNA follows: TGTGCCAGCAGCCAAGATCGGAGGGACTCGAACACCGGGGAGCTGTTTTTT.

Turning to this clone: The DNA is omitted, as the CDR3 cannot be located on it reliably, and the CDR3 follows TCRdb's listing. CDR3: CASRFGQGAYSPLHF. The V gene is TRBV21-1, the J gene TRBJ1-6; TRBD1, the D gene given by the table, was not confirmed from the DNA. TRBV21-1 is described as a pseudogene. The CDR3 contains 15 residues when both ends are counted.

This chain links TRBV4-1 with TRBJ1-3, with D perhaps matching TRBD1 (5 bases). CDR1 is MGHRA, CDR2 YSYEKL, per germline. V dropped 3 bases and J dropped 0 bases, with 12 bases sitting between them. This CDR3 spans 16 amino acids. The CDR3 bases are TGCGCCAGCAGCCAGCCCAGGGTTTTCTCTGGAAACACCATATATTTT. It encodes CASSQPRVFSGNTIYF.

J is TRBJ2-2 and V is TRBV13; 14 positions match TRBD2. The CDR3 runs to 18 residues. V lost 4 bases and J lost 4; bases outside the gene matches: 8. The V gene's germline CDR1 is PRHDT and CDR2 FYEKMQ (reference sequence). CDR3 sequence reads: CASSYSPGLAGGTGELFF. CDR3 nucleotides: TGTGCCAGCAGCTACTCCCCCGGACTAGCGGGGGGCACCGGGGAGCTGTTTTTT.

This CDR3 reads CASSIGTNQETQYF. CDR3 nucleotides: TGTGCCAGTAGTATAGGGACTAACCAAGAGACCCAGTACTTC. This sequence joins TRBV19 and TRBJ2-5; a possible D gene is TRBD2 (6 bases). Germline CDR1 reads LNHDA; CDR2 reads SQIVND (reference sequence). The V and J ends lost 1 base and 0 bases respectively, with 6 bases between them. The CDR3 has 14 residues.

V and J are TRBV6-6 and TRBJ1-3; no clear D gene. CDR3 length: 14 residues. Germline lookup yields CDR1 MNHNY and CDR2 SVGAGI (reference sequence). Trimming stripped 6 bases from V and 0 bases from J, with 9 bases between. In DNA form, the CDR3 reads TGTGCCAGCAGAGGGCAGCTCTCTGGAAACACCATATATTTT. It yields the protein CASRGQLSGNTIYF.

This sequence joins TRBV4-3 and TRBJ1-1, with D possibly TRBD1 on 5 matching bases. The CDR3 runs 16 residues. The germline V gene encodes CDR1 LGHNA and CDR2 YSLEER. V shed 0 bases and J shed 4 bases, with 15 bases lying between them. CDR3 in amino acids: CASSQETGRASTEAFF. DNA for the CDR3: TGCGCCAGCAGCCAAGAAACAGGAAGGGCTTCCACTGAAGCTTTCTTT.

The chain joins TRBV5-1 to TRBJ2-7; 8 nucleotides agree with TRBD1. The length of the CDR3 is 15 residues. The germline V gene encodes CDR1 SGHRS and CDR2 YFSETQ. V lost 0 bases and J lost 0; bases outside the gene matches: 2. This CDR3 reads CASSLGQGSSYEQYF. Here the CDR3 DNA reads TGCGCCAGCAGCTTGGGACAGGGGAGCTCCTACGAGCAGTACTTC.

The V call is TRBV6-4, the J call TRBJ2-1; D remains ambiguous. CDR1 and CDR2 (germline): MRHNA, SNTAGT. The CDR3 sequence is 16 residues long. Trimming removed 1 base at V and 0 bases at J, with 10 bases between. CDR3 sequence reads: CASSDWWRSSYNEQFF. The CDR3 nucleotides are TGTGCCAGCAGTGACTGGTGGAGAAGCTCCTACAATGAGCAGTTCTTC.

This rearrangement joins TRBV7-2 to TRBJ1-1; D is ambiguous. V lost 2 bases to trimming and J lost 1 base, with 8 bases between them. This CDR3 region has 14 residues. The germline CDR1 and CDR2 sequences are SGHTA and FQGNSA. CDR3 in amino acids: CASSLWSRNTEAFF. In nucleotides, the CDR3 is TGTGCCAGCAGCTTATGGTCAAGGAACACTGAAGCTTTCTTT.

The chain joins TRBV5-4 to TRBJ1-2; TRBD1 aligns across 7 bases. The germline CDR1 and CDR2 sequences are SGHNT and YYREEE (reference sequence). V lost 3 bases and J lost 1; bases outside the gene matches: 9. The CDR3 runs to 16 residues. The chain's CDR3 is CASSSTYRDSNYGYTF. The CDR3 bases are TGTGCCAGCAGCTCCACTTACCGGGACAGTAACTATGGCTACACCTTC.

This sequence joins TRBV18 and TRBJ1-4; D not resolved. The CDR3 length is 15 residues. Germline V gene data show CDR1 as KGHSH and CDR2 as LQKENI. Trimming removed 2 bases at V and 1 base at J, with 8 bases between. CDR3 sequence (DNA): TGTGCCAGCTCACCAGACCTGGGAACTAATGAAAAACTGTTTTTT. This gives the protein CASSPDLGTNEKLFF.

V and J are TRBV5-4 and TRBJ2-1; 9 positions match TRBD2. The CDR3 spans 15 residues. Trimming at V came to 5 bases and at J to 4 bases, leaving 7 bases not matched to a gene. Germline-derived CDR1 and CDR2 are SGHNT and YYREEE (reference sequence). CDR3 coding DNA: TGTGCCAGCAGTCACCTAGCGGGGAAATACAATGAGCAGTTCTTC. Its translation is CASSHLAGKYNEQFF.

J is TRBJ1-5 and V is TRBV28; 8 positions match TRBD1. Germline-derived CDR1 and CDR2 are MDHEN and SYDVKM. This CDR3 is built from 13 residues. V lost 6 bases, J lost 2 bases, and 0 bases stayed unmatched. CDR3 loop: CASRDRGNQPQHF. The CDR3, as DNA: TGTGCCAGCAGGGACAGGGGCAATCAGCCCCAGCATTTT.

This chain connects TRBV7-9 to TRBJ1-2; tentative D call: TRBD1 (5 bases). In germline, CDR1 is SEHNR, CDR2 FQNEAQ (reference sequence). CDR3 length: 14 amino acids. V lost 4 bases and J 8 bases, leaving 17 bases between the germline ends. The CDR3 region is CASSSTGAAEGYTF. The CDR3 DNA follows: TGTGCCAGCAGCTCCACTGGGGCGGCGGAGGGCTACACCTTC.

The chain recombines TRBV2 with TRBJ2-5, with D tentatively TRBD1 (5 bases). V lost 6 bases, J lost 0 bases, and 5 bases lay in between. The CDR3 extends over 12 amino acids. CDR1 is SNHLY, CDR2 FYNNEI, per germline. This CDR3 reads CASRDNQETQYF. CDR3 DNA sequence: TGTGCCAGCAGGGACAACCAAGAGACCCAGTACTTC.

The chain is built from TRBV4-3 and TRBJ1-5; TRBD1 is a possible D gene (6 bases). This CDR3 is built from 14 residues. Trimming removed 3 bases at V and 2 bases at J, with 8 bases between. Germline V gene sequence: CDR1 LGHNA, CDR2 YSLEER. Written as DNA, the CDR3 is TGCGCCAGCAGCCAGAACAGGGGCAATCAGCCCCAGCATTTT. This sequence encodes CASSQNRGNQPQHF.

This clone was seen just once. This chain uses TRBV19 with TRBJ1-3, with 7 positions matching TRBD1. Germline-derived CDR1 and CDR2 are LNHDA and SQIVND (reference sequence). Trimming cost V 5 bases and J 2 bases; bases outside gene matches: 6. This CDR3 spans 15 amino acids. CDR3 protein: CASSDQGGPGNTIYF. CDR3 coding DNA: TGTGCCAGTAGTGATCAAGGGGGCCCTGGAAACACCATATATTTT. The full variable domain, its missing parts supplied by reference TRBV19 and TRBJ1-3, is DGGITQSPKYLFRKEGQNVTLSCEQNLNHDAMYWYRQDPGQGLRLIYYSQIVNDFQKGDIAEGYSVSREKKESFPLTVTSAQKNPTAFYLCASSDQGGPGNTIYFGEGSWLTVV.

The chain uses TRBV5-4 and TRBJ2-5; 8 bases align to TRBD2. The germline V gene encodes CDR1 SGHNT and CDR2 YYREEE (reference sequence). CDR3 size: 14 residues. With 6 bases clipped from V and 3 bases from J, the junction kept 7 bases outside the gene matches. The chain's CDR3 is CASTDRGGKETQYF. CDR3 sequence (DNA): TGTGCCAGCACCGACCGGGGGGGCAAAGAGACCCAGTACTTC.